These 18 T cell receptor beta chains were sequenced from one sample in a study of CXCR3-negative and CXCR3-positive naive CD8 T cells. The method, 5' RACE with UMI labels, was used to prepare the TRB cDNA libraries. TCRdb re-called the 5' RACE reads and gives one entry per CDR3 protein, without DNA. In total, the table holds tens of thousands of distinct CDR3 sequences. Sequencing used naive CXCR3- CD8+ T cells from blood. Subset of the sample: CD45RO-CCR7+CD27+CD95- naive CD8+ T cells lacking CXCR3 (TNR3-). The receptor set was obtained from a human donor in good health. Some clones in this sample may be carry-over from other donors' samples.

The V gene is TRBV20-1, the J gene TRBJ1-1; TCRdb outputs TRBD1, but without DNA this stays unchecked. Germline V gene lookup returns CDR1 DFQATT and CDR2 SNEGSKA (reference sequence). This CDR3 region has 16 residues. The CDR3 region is CSATDRGLGLNTEAFF.

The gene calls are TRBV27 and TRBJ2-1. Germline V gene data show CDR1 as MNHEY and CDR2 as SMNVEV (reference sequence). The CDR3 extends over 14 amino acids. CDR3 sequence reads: CASSRGTPHNEQFF.

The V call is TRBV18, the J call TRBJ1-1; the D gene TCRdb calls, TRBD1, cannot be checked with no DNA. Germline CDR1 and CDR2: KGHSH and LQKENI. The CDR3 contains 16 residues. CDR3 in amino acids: CASSPSRQGLDTEAFF.

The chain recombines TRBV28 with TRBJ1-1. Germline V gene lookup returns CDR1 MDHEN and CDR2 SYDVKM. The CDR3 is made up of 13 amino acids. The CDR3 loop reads CASSSMGNTEAFF.

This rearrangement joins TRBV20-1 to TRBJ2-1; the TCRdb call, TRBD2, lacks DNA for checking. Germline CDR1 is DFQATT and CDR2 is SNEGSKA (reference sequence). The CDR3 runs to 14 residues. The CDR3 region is CSASSGSSYNEQFF.

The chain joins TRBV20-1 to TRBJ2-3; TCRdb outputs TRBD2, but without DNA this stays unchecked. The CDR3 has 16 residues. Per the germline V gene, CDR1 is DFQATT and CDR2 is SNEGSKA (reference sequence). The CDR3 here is CSARGDDHWRGATQYF.

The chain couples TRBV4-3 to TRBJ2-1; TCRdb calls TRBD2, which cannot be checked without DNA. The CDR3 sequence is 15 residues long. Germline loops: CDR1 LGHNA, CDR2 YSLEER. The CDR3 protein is CASSPEGGTYNEQFF.

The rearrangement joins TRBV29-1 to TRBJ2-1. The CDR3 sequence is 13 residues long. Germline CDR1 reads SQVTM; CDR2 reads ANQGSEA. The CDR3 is CSVDHDPDDEQFF.

CDR3: CASSLDAFGWETQYF. The chain joins TRBV11-1 to TRBJ2-5. There are 15 residues in the CDR3. From germline, CDR1 is SGHAT and CDR2 FQDESV (reference sequence).

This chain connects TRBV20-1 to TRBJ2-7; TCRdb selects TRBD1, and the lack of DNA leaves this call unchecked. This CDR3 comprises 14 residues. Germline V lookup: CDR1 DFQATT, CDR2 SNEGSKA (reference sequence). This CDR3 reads CSARGYGGPDEQYF.

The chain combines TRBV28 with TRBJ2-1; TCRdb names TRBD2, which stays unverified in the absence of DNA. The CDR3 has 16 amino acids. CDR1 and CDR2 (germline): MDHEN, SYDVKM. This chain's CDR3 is CASSLVAGATYNEQFF.

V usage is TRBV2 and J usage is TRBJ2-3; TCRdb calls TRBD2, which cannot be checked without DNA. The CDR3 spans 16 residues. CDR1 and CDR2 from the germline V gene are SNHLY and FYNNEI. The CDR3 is CASRERRDFLTDTQYF.

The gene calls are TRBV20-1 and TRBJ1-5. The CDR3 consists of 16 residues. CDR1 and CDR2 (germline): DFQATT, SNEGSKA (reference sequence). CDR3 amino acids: CSARDPGGQNNQPQHF.

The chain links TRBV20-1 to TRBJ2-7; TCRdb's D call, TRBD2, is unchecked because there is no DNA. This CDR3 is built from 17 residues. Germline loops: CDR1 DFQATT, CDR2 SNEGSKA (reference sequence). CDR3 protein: CSARDPQQRDSTYEQYF.

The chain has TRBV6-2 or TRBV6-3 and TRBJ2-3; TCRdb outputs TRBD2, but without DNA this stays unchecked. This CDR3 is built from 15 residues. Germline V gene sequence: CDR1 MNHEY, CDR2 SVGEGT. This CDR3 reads CASSYQGGPKDTQYF.

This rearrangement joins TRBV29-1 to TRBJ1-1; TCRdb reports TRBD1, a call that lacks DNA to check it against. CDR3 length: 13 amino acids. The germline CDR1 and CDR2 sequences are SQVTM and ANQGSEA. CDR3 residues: CSVAGPGGTEAFF.

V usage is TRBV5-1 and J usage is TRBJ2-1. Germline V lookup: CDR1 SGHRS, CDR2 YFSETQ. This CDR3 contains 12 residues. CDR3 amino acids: CASSNARNEQFF. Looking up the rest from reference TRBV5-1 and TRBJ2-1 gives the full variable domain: KAGVTQTPRYLIKTRGQQVTLSCSPISGHRSVSWYQQTPGQGLQFLFEYFSETQRNKGNFPGRFSGRQFSNSRSEMNVSTLELGDSALYLCASSNARNEQFFGPGTRLTVL.

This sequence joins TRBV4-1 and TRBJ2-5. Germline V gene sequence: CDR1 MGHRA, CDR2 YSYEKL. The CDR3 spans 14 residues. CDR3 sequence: CASSPDTAQETQYF.